This entry is about one T cell receptor beta chain. This specimen comes from a study of CD8+CD57+ T cells in acquired aplastic anemia. Patients chosen for sequencing had CD8+CD57+ cells that had expanded, as shown by flow cytometry. CDR1 and CDR2 from the germline V gene are SGHTA and FQGTGA. V was clipped by 4 bases and J by 1 base, with 11 bases between them. The CDR3 sequence is 15 residues long. TCR beta VDJ and CDR3 were profiled, and genomic DNA was the template. TCRdb fed the reads into MiXCR, producing one record per CDR3 protein. The sample carries roughly 280,000 distinct CDR3 sequences, under 60% recorded once.

This TCR was sampled from a human donor with aplastic anemia. V is TRBV7-3 and J is TRBJ2-1, with D uncertain. Sequences were obtained from sorted CD4+, CD8+, or CD8+CD57+ T cells (not recorded which) from PBMCs. CDR3 sequence reads: CASSSQRESYNEQFF. In DNA form, the CDR3 reads TGTGCCAGCAGCTCCCAGCGTGAATCCTACAATGAGCAGTTCTTC.